This T cell receptor (beta chain) was retrieved from a study of shared clonotypes between healthy human individuals. A word on this clone: Its antigen is unidentified.

CD4+ cells were split into CD45RA+ naive and CD45RA-negative memory subsets. The CDR3 is 15 amino acids. Germline V CDR1 and CDR2: SGHTA, FQGNSA. V was cut by 4 bases and J by 6 bases, with 16 bases left in between. Whole-study findings and limits: Clonotype sharing across a few donors was observed for around 4.5% of naive CD4 clonotypes.

Libraries were prepared by immunoSEQ multiplex PCR; TCRdb keeps only in-frame clonotypes and omits some of them. Here the sample spans roughly 330,000 clones, around 74% being singletons. Sequencing was done on a sample of memory CD4+ T cells sorted from blood. The subset here: CD45RA-negative fraction. The V call is TRBV7-2, the J call TRBJ2-1; the D gene is possibly TRBD2 (6 bases). The clonotype comes from a young man in good health. CDR3 in DNA: TGTGCCAGCAGCTCAACAAACCTTAGCGGCAATGAGCAGTTCTTC. Amino acid sequence: CASSSTNLSGNEQFF.